This T cell receptor beta chain emerged from a study of shared clonotypes between healthy human individuals. With 5 bases clipped from V and 4 bases from J, the junction kept 6 bases outside the gene matches. Germline CDR1 reads SEHNR; CDR2 reads FQNEAQ (reference sequence). The CDR3 is 14 amino acids. With regard to this clone: Antigen unknown.

Study-wide points: Genetic and exposure-history diversity was limited by the small donor number. It was anticipated that sequencing depth would influence how many clonotypes donors shared.

The sorted-subset replicate PCRs were given 200 ng DNA, which is around 29,000 T cell genomes. Clones were read by immunoSEQ multiplex PCR, and TCRdb kept only the in-frame ones, dropping some. The sample has some 2 million clones, about 95% seen once. It was CD45RO-negative cells, positively selected for CCR7, that made up naive CD8 cells, with terminally differentiated effector memory CD45RA+ cells excluded. This TCR came from a man aged 18 to 30 in good health. Sample: naive CD8+ T cells sorted from blood. The chain employs TRBV7-9 and TRBJ1-1; 8 nucleotides line up with TRBD1. The CDR3 region has the DNA TGTGCCAGCAGCCCTGGACAGGGCCTCACTGAAGCTTTCTTT. Translating it yields CASSPGQGLTEAFF.